This T cell receptor beta chain was obtained from a study of PD-L1 blockade in urothelial cancer. Study-wide context: There were a median of approximately 140,000 T cells in blood samples.

Time point indicated: peripheral blood 6 weeks after treatment start. Of note for this clone: The antigen remains unidentified.

V lost 4 bases and J lost 8, with 11 bases in between. This CDR3 region has 12 residues. The germline V gene encodes CDR1 SEHNR and CDR2 FQNEAQ (reference sequence). Repertoires were generated with immunoSEQ multiplex PCR, while TCRdb's copy carries only in-frame clones and drops some. In the table there are around 66,000 clones, more than 70% of which are singletons. Overall study findings and caveats: Tumor-associated TCR clones expanded more in blood at 3 weeks in patients with durable benefit.

The genes are TRBV7-9 and TRBJ1-2; the D is unclear. The specimen comprised PBMCs, sampled around atezolizumab (anti-PD-L1) treatment. The clonotype was recovered from a man aged 60-69 years with urothelial cancer. CDR3 DNA sequence: TGTGCCAGCAGCTACCTGGCGGGGGGCTACACCTTC. It codes for CASSYLAGGYTF.